The 7 T cell receptor beta chains listed next were all sequenced from one sample in a study of beta chain features in type 1 diabetes. Broader study findings: Within each of all four CD4+ subsets, Type 1 diabetes patients had TCRB CDR3s that were moderately but significantly shorter.

These receptors have no known antigen. Since all of the isolated RNA was reverse transcribed, expressed TCRB transcripts were what got sequenced. The repertoire was sequenced with immunoSEQ multiplex PCR; TCRdb's copy has only in-frame clones and lacks some. Here the sample spans roughly 180,000 clones, 6.5% to 9.5% being singletons. Sequenced material: central memory CD4+ T cells from blood. The receptors originated from a woman in her thirties or forties with type 1 diabetes.

This clone was seen a few times. The same CDR3 is also encoded by other DNA sequences in this sample. This chain connects TRBV5-1 to TRBJ2-1; 8 bases line up with TRBD2. The length of the CDR3 is 15 residues. Losses at the gene ends were 0 bases for V and 6 bases for J; bases not matched to a gene: 5. The germline V gene has CDR1 SGHRS and CDR2 YFSETQ. CDR3 in DNA: TGCGCCAGCAGCTTGGGCCAGCGGGAGAGCAATGAGCAGTTCTTC. Amino acids: CASSLGQRESNEQFF. The variable domain in full, with the rest retrieved from reference TRBV5-1 and TRBJ2-1, is KAGVTQTPRYLIKTRGQQVTLSCSPISGHRSVSWYQQTPGQGLQFLFEYFSETQRNKGNFPGRFSGRQFSNSRSEMNVSTLELGDSALYLCASSLGQRESNEQFFGPGTRLTVL.

This chain connects TRBV5-4 to TRBJ2-7; TRBD1 aligns across 7 bases. Germline trimming cut 4 bases from V and 0 bases from J; bases unmatched to any gene: 4. The CDR3 contains 14 residues. CDR1 is SGHNT and CDR2 is YYREEE in the germline V gene (reference sequence). The CDR3 is CASSQQGHSYEQYF. The CDR3 nucleotides read TGTGCCAGCAGCCAACAGGGGCACTCCTACGAGCAGTACTTC.

The J gene is TRBJ1-2, the V gene TRBV15; the match to TRBD1 covers 9 bases. The germline CDR1 and CDR2 sequences are LNHNV and YYDKDF (reference sequence). This CDR3 is built from 15 residues. The V and J ends lost 5 bases and 3 bases, in that order; junction bases with no gene match: 7. As DNA, the CDR3 is TGTGCCACCAGCGGGGGGACAGGGAGGGACTATGGCTACACCTTC. It is translated as CATSGGTGRDYGYTF.

This clone was counted between two and nine times. The V and J genes are TRBV6-1 and TRBJ2-1; 9 bases agree with TRBD2. The CDR3 totals 16 residues. The V gene's germline CDR1 is MNHNS and CDR2 SASEGT. V shed 2 bases, J shed 7 bases, and the junction held 9 bases outside the gene matches. The CDR3: CASSERVGSGGNEQFF. The CDR3 nucleotides are TGTGCCAGCAGTGAAAGGGTCGGTAGCGGGGGTAATGAGCAGTTCTTC.

This chain links TRBV19 with TRBJ1-4; a weak D match, TRBD1 (6 bases). CDR3 length equals 14 residues. CDR1 and CDR2 (germline): LNHDA, SQIVND (reference sequence). Trimming removed 10 bases from V and 5 bases from J, with 17 bases in between. CDR3 coding DNA: TGTGCCACTTGGGATGGACAGAGAAATGAAAAACTGTTTTTT. This sequence encodes CATWDGQRNEKLFF.

This clone was seen ten or more times. This chain connects TRBV7-9 to TRBJ2-6; D not certain. The length of the CDR3 is 15 residues. V shed 4 bases and J shed 2 bases, with 9 bases lying between them. The germline CDR1 and CDR2 sequences are SEHNR and FQNEAQ (reference sequence). The CDR3 region has the DNA TGTGCCAGCAGCTACGTTGGAGCTGGGGCCAACGTCCTGACTTTC. Protein sequence: CASSYVGAGANVLTF.

The J gene is TRBJ1-2, the V gene TRBV29-1, with 11 bases that match TRBD1. Germline CDR1 SQVTM, CDR2 ANQGSEA. The junction had 11 bases not matched to a gene; V was cut back by 7 bases and J by 4 bases. CDR3 size: 15 residues. DNA of the CDR3: TGCAGCGGCCTCGGACAGGGGGCGGTGGGCTATGGCTACACCTTC. Amino acid sequence: CSGLGQGAVGYGYTF.